This T cell receptor (beta chain) was sequenced for a study of blood T cell repertoires in COVID-19. Across the whole study: The United States, Italy and Spain supplied acute and convalescent COVID-19 samples. In each case, the material was cDNA or gDNA derived from T cells, B-cell-depleted T cells, or PBMCs.

CDR3 length equals 14 residues. The germline V and J ends were trimmed by 10 bases and 4 bases, with 14 bases remaining between them. The germline V gene has CDR1 MNHEY and CDR2 SVGAGI. Participants reported their clinical history, and cohort assignment relied on those reports. Exposed participants came across a COVID-19 case within 2 weeks before study entry. Data came from immunoSEQ multiplex PCR; TCRdb stores just in-frame clones and leaves some out. Of about 240,000 clones in the sample, about four fifths were seen once. This receptor was obtained from a woman aged 40 to 55 who had been exposed to COVID-19. Specimen: PBMCs or T cells enriched from blood (not recorded which). This sequence joins TRBV6-5 and TRBJ1-6; D remains unclear. CDR3 DNA: TGTGCCACCACACCTACAGAGTATAATTCACCCCTCCACTTT. Encoded protein: CATTPTEYNSPLHF.